This is a list of T cell receptor beta chains from one sample in a study of response to subunit inactivated influenza vaccine. MiXCR was run by TCRdb on the RT-PCR reads, yielding one entry per CDR3 protein. The data hold around 760,000 distinct CDR3 sequences, with around 14% observed a single time. This specimen consisted of PBMCs from blood, obtained roughly 15 days before vaccination. Receptors were obtained from a man aged 50-60 years who received an inactivated influenza vaccine. The CDR3 runs from the conserved cysteine through the conserved F or W. The order of the fields is J gene, D gene, clone size, V gene, CDR3 protein, CDR3 DNA. D genes are given only for firm matches. Clone size is given for some rows only: seen once, a few or many times, or a class if the clone is expanded.

TRBJ2-1 TRBD1 NA TRBV6-4 CASSDPGQGAHEQFF TGTGCCAGCAGTGACCCAGGACAGGGGGCGCATGAGCAGTTCTTC
TRBJ1-4 NA NA TRBV7-2 CASSQDRLGLFF TGTGCCAGCAGCCAGGACCGACTAGGGCTGTTTTTT
TRBJ2-2 NA few TRBV4-1 CASSQEGSTGELFF TGCGCCAGCAGCCAAGAGGGAAGCACCGGGGAGCTGTTTTTT
TRBJ2-1 NA many TRBV7-3 CASSLNGVIDEQFF TGTGCCAGCAGCTTAAACGGCGTTATTGATGAGCAGTTCTTC
TRBJ1-4 NA NA TRBV4-1 CASSQVPGVDEKLFF TGCGCCAGCAGCCAAGTTCCAGGGGTGGATGAAAAACTGTTTTTT
TRBJ2-3 NA few TRBV20-1 CSARTRTGRTDTQYF TGCAGTGCTAGAACTAGAACGGGAAGAACAGATACGCAGTATTTT
TRBJ1-2 NA NA TRBV10-3 CAISPRQHGSYGYTF TGTGCCATCAGTCCCCGACAGCACGGCTCCTATGGCTACACCTTC
TRBJ2-3 NA NA TRBV29-1 CSVGGAHTDTQYF TGCAGCGTTGGTGGGGCGCACACAGATACGCAGTATTTT
TRBJ2-3 TRBD1 few TRBV20-1 CSARDRGADTQYF TGCAGTGCTAGGGACAGGGGAGCAGATACGCAGTATTTT
TRBJ2-1 TRBD1 NA TRBV12-3/TRBV12-4 CASTPRRQGRNEQFF TGTGCCAGCACCCCCCGCAGACAGGGACGAAATGAGCAGTTCTTC
TRBJ2-3 NA few TRBV5-1 CASSPGTYTDTQYF TGCGCCAGCAGCCCAGGGACTTACACAGATACGCAGTATTTT
TRBJ1-1 NA few TRBV5-1 CASSSLSGVNTEAFF TGCGCCAGCAGCTCTTTATCGGGGGTGAACACTGAAGCTTTCTTT
TRBJ2-7 TRBD2 many TRBV12-3/TRBV12-4 CASSWTSGNYEQYF TGTGCCAGCAGTTGGACTAGCGGTAACTACGAGCAGTACTTC
TRBJ2-3 NA NA TRBV20-1 CSARAGESADTQYF TGCAGTGCTAGAGCGGGGGAGTCAGCAGATACGCAGTATTTT
TRBJ2-3 TRBD2 NA TRBV29-1 CSGGLAATDTQYF TGCAGCGGCGGACTAGCGGCCACAGATACGCAGTATTTT
TRBJ2-1 TRBD2 few TRBV29-1 CSEGLAGGPNEQFF TGCAGCGAAGGACTAGCGGGAGGGCCTAATGAGCAGTTCTTC
TRBJ2-3 TRBD1 many TRBV20-1 CSARGQGSADTQYF TGCAGTGCTAGAGGACAGGGTTCAGCAGATACGCAGTATTTT
TRBJ1-4 NA NA TRBV7-9 CASTPMSGREKLFF TGTGCCAGCACCCCCATGAGCGGTAGGGAAAAACTGTTTTTT
TRBJ2-1 TRBD2 NA TRBV28 CASRSPAGRGQFF TGTGCCAGCAGGTCTCCAGCGGGAAGAGGGCAGTTCTTC
TRBJ2-3 NA many TRBV20-1 CSATPGGAEDTQYF TGCAGTGCTACGCCAGGGGGGGCGGAAGATACGCAGTATTTT
TRBJ2-3 TRBD1 few TRBV5-5 CASSSQGSVFDTQYF TGTGCCAGCAGCTCACAGGGGTCGGTGTTCGATACGCAGTATTTT
TRBJ1-5 TRBD1 few TRBV12-3/TRBV12-4 CASSFEGAWQPQHF TGTGCCAGCAGTTTCGAGGGGGCATGGCAGCCCCAGCATTTT
TRBJ2-5 TRBD1 NA TRBV12-3/TRBV12-4 CASKDGTELQETQYF TGTGCCAGTAAAGATGGGACAGAACTCCAAGAGACCCAGTACTTC
TRBJ1-5 NA NA TRBV6-4 CASSGEEGQPQHF TGTGCCAGCAGTGGCGAGGAGGGCCAGCCCCAGCATTTT
TRBJ2-4 NA NA TRBV5-4 CASSAKTGEGAKNIQYF TGTGCCAGCAGCGCAAAAACAGGGGAGGGGGCCAAAAACATTCAGTACTTC
TRBJ2-5 NA few TRBV2 CASSTGPNFGETQYF TGTGCCAGCAGTACCGGACCAAATTTCGGAGAGACCCAGTACTTC
TRBJ1-1 TRBD1 NA TRBV12-3/TRBV12-4 CASSLLTGGWNTEAFF TGTGCCAGCAGTTTACTGACAGGGGGCTGGAACACTGAAGCTTTCTTT
TRBJ2-1 NA many TRBV6-2/TRBV6-3 CASSFPRSRGNEQFF TGTGCCAGCAGTTTCCCGCGAAGTAGGGGAAATGAGCAGTTCTTC
TRBJ2-1 TRBD2 few TRBV7-6 CASSLHLAGGRDEQFF TGTGCCAGCAGCCTGCATCTAGCGGGGGGACGGGATGAGCAGTTCTTC
TRBJ2-7 TRBD2 NA TRBV13 CASSSGLAGSYEQYF TGTGCCAGCAGCTCCGGACTAGCGGGATCATACGAGCAGTACTTC
TRBJ2-2 NA NA TRBV29-1 CSGQNTGELFF TGCAGCGGTCAAAACACCGGGGAGCTGTTTTTT
TRBJ2-7 NA few TRBV7-8 CASSTPLLRDTLVYEQYF TGTGCCAGCAGCACTCCCCTCCTCCGGGACACGCTGGTGTACGAGCAGTACTTC
TRBJ2-7 NA many TRBV28 CASSLDSYSYEQYF TGTGCCAGCAGTCTGGACAGTTATTCCTACGAGCAGTACTTC
TRBJ1-4 NA NA TRBV4-1 CASSPDVFLSYEKLFF TGCGCCAGCAGCCCAGATGTTTTTTTGTCCTATGAAAAACTGTTTTTT
TRBJ1-2 NA few TRBV20-1 CSARALREYGYTF TGCAGTGCTAGAGCCCTAAGAGAATATGGCTACACCTTC
TRBJ1-4 TRBD1 few TRBV7-2 CASSLVTGGSEKLFF TGTGCCAGCAGCTTAGTCACAGGGGGCAGCGAAAAACTGTTTTTT
TRBJ2-7 TRBD1 few TRBV5-5 CASSITRQGGKYF TGTGCCAGCAGCATTACACGACAGGGTGGGAAGTACTTC
TRBJ2-2 TRBD1 NA TRBV20-1 CSARVFGQGADTGELFF TGCAGTGCTAGAGTTTTCGGACAGGGGGCTGACACCGGGGAGCTGTTTTTT
TRBJ2-6 TRBD2 NA TRBV12-3/TRBV12-4 CASSLSGGTYSGANVLTF TGTGCCAGCAGTTTAAGCGGGGGCACCTACTCTGGGGCCAACGTCCTGACTTTC
TRBJ2-1 TRBD2 few TRBV20-1 CSARLAGAVEQFF TGCAGTGCCAGACTAGCGGGAGCTGTTGAGCAGTTCTTC
TRBJ1-2 NA NA TRBV3-1 CASSQAGGAYGYTF TGTGCCAGCAGCCAAGCAGGTGGCGCCTATGGCTACACCTTC
TRBJ1-1 NA few TRBV28 CASLQGLMNTEAFF TGTGCCAGCTTGCAGGGACTAATGAACACTGAAGCTTTCTTT
TRBJ2-3 TRBD2 few TRBV5-5 CASSFSGGDTQYF TGTGCCAGCAGCTTTAGCGGGGGGGATACGCAGTATTTT
TRBJ1-4 NA NA TRBV12-3/TRBV12-4 CASSKAGRLFF TGTGCCAGCAGTAAAGCCGGGAGACTGTTTTTT
TRBJ2-5 TRBD2 few TRBV5-1 CASSSGTNEGETQYF TGCGCCAGCAGCTCCGGGACTAATGAGGGGGAGACCCAGTACTTC
TRBJ2-2 NA NA TRBV27 CASRVQGPGELFF TGTGCCAGCAGAGTACAGGGTCCCGGGGAGCTGTTTTTT
TRBJ2-5 NA NA TRBV21-1 CASSQESGPRAFETQYF TGTGCCAGCAGCCAAGAGTCGGGGCCCAGGGCTTTTGAGACCCAGTACTTC
TRBJ2-3 TRBD2 few TRBV5-5 CASTPGGWADTQYF TGTGCCAGCACCCCGGGGGGTTGGGCAGATACGCAGTATTTT
TRBJ1-2 NA NA TRBV19 CASSTPGHQDYGYTF TGTGCCAGTAGTACTCCCGGACATCAGGACTATGGCTACACCTTC
TRBJ2-3 NA few TRBV10-3 CAISEPSPDRPYAATDTQYF TGTGCCATCAGTGAGCCGAGCCCCGACAGGCCGTACGCCGCTACAGATACGCAGTATTTT
TRBJ2-6 NA many TRBV11-2 CASSPAPRSGANVLTF TGTGCCAGCAGCCCCGCCCCGCGCTCTGGGGCCAACGTCCTGACTTTC
TRBJ1-6 NA few TRBV20-1 CSAGLRNSPLHF TGCAGTGCCGGGTTACGGAATTCACCCCTCCACTTT
TRBJ2-7 TRBD2 NA TRBV28 CGSSSLPGTSGSRTYEQYF TGTGGCAGCAGTTCCCTCCCGGGGACTAGCGGGAGCCGAACCTACGAGCAGTACTTC
TRBJ2-5 TRBD1 few TRBV29-1 CSVRGQTEETQYF TGCAGCGTAAGGGGACAGACCGAAGAGACCCAGTACTTC